This TCR beta chain stems from a study of blood T cell repertoires in COVID-19. At the level of the study: Researchers got acute and convalescent COVID-19 samples from the United States, Italy and Spain. PBMCs, B-cell-depleted T cells, or T cells were the source of the cDNA or gDNA that made up the material.

Study processing details: The authors estimated nucleated cell counts from reference gene primer amplification. Sequencing used immunoSEQ multiplex PCR; TCRdb keeps in-frame clones, though not all of them. V and J calls plus clone size are reproduced from that table; the DNA served to infer D and trimming. The sample yields 200,000 to 300,000 clones, roughly 80% seen once. Germline CDR1 is MNHEY and CDR2 is SVGAGI. The J segment lost 5 bases and the V segment lost 0 bases, leaving 6 bases of the junction unmatched. The CDR3 has 16 residues. The receptor was derived from a woman under 30 with acute or convalescent COVID-19. The gene calls are TRBV6-5 and TRBJ1-2; 10 bases map to TRBD1. The sequencing sample was made of peripheral blood. The CDR3 bases are TGTGCCAGCAGTTACTCTATGATGGGACAGGGGTATGGCTACACCTTC. The encoded protein is CASSYSMMGQGYGYTF.